This T cell receptor beta chain was sequenced during a study of identical twins. Whole-study results and caveats: Conclusions leaned on cross-sectional statistical analysis and did not track the same donors over time. Fewer insertions characterized abundant cord blood beta clonotypes, whereas memory repertoires showed none.

In regard to this clonotype: Antigen specificity is unknown.

TCRdb redid the calling of the 5' RACE reads with MiXCR, one entry per CDR3 protein. This table has more than 400,000 distinct CDR3 sequences, 15% appearing once. These data are also associated with another study on yellow fever vaccine responses in identical twins.

Sequenced input: CD4+ T cells sorted from blood. This clonotype was obtained from a woman in her late teens or twenties in good health.

The CDR3 DNA sequence: TGTGCCAGCAGCCAAGCGGCTGGTTATCTGACTTTC. Protein product: CASSQAAGYLTF. The rearrangement links TRBV3-1 to TRBJ2-6; D gene ambiguous. Trimming stripped 1 base from V and 16 bases from J, with 11 bases between. This CDR3 contains 12 residues. From germline, CDR1 is LGHDT and CDR2 YNNKEL (reference sequence).